The clone carrying this TCR beta chain was found once. Germline V gene lookup returns CDR1 KGHDR and CDR2 SFDVKD. V was clipped by 6 bases and J by 7 bases; unmatched bases: 11. The CDR3 runs to 16 residues. This sample is part of a study of blood T cell repertoires in COVID-19. At the level of the study: Italy, Spain and the United States were the sources of the convalescent and acute COVID-19 samples. PBMCs, B-cell-depleted T cells, or T cells provided the cDNA or gDNA that made up the material.

Methods used by the authors: Amplification of reference gene primers was used by the study to estimate nucleated cell counts. The data were produced by immunoSEQ multiplex PCR, yet TCRdb's version contains in-frame clones alone and is incomplete. V and J calls and clone size are as listed in that table; D and trimming were resolved from the DNA. The sample contains approximately 85,000 clones, more than 70% of which appear only once. The receptor's source is a woman aged 80 or over in a cohort sampled during active or convalescent COVID-19. Sequenced input: peripheral blood. This chain links TRBV24-1 with TRBJ1-5; 10 bases are a match to TRBD1. The CDR3 protein is CATSSGGQGSGQPQHF. CDR3 DNA: TGTGCCACCAGTTCTGGGGGACAGGGGTCGGGGCAGCCCCAGCATTTT.